This T cell receptor (beta chain) was sequenced for a study of neoadjuvant anti-PD-1 for oral cavity cancer. Study findings and constraints: Post-nivolumab, blood T cell clonality was significantly elevated in non-responders.

Generated by immunoSEQ multiplex PCR, the TCRdb table keeps only in-frame clones and is missing some. This sample has 17,000 or so clones; about 61% occur once, and the top ten carry around 3%. No culture or expansion preceded analysis of these blood cells. The CDR3 totals 19 residues, both ends included. Points on this clone: Its specificity is unknown. No DNA is shown, since the ends of the CDR3 on it are uncertain; the CDR3 is the one TCRdb lists.

This rearrangement joins TRBV21-1 to TRBJ2-6; the table names TRBD1, a call not compared with the DNA. TRBV21-1 is tagged as a pseudogene. Here the sequenced sample was PBMCs, taken before nivolumab (anti-PD-1) treatment. This receptor was identified in a person aged 35 to 85 with oral cavity squamous cell carcinoma. The chain's CDR3 is CGVLRTGQGVGAGANVLTF.